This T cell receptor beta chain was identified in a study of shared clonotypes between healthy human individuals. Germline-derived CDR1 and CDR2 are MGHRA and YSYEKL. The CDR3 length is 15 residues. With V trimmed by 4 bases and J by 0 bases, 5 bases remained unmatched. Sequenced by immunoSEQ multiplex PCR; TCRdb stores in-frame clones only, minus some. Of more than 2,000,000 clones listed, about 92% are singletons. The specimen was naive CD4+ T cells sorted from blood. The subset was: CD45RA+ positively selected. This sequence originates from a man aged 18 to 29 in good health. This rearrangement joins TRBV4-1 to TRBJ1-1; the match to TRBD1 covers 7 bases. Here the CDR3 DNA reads TGCGCCAGCAGCCCCGGACAGGCGATGAACACTGAAGCTTTCTTT. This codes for CASSPGQAMNTEAFF.